Listed below are T cell receptor beta chains from one sample, sequenced in a study of T cell clones after liver transplantation. The data were produced by immunoSEQ multiplex PCR, yet TCRdb's version contains in-frame clones alone and is incomplete. The data contain 25,000 to 35,000 clones, about 95% of them seen just once; the ten biggest clones take up roughly 25%. The sequenced sample was CD8+ T cells from blood, obtained 12 months after liver transplant. The receptor set was obtained from a human patient who received a liver transplant. Among the T cells, some may be from the graft donor. CDR3s include the opening cysteine and the closing phenylalanine or tryptophan. Each record gives: J gene, clone size, V gene, D gene, CDR3 DNA, CDR3 protein. D genes are given only for firm matches. Clone sizes are given selectively: once, few, many, or a class where the clone is expanded.

j_call: TRBJ1-1
clone_size: -
v_call: TRBV4-1
d_call: -
cdr3_nt: TGCGCCAGCAGCCAAGACTGGGGATTCACTGAAGCTTTCTTT
cdr3_aa: CASSQDWGFTEAFF

j_call: TRBJ2-7
clone_size: -
v_call: TRBV5-4
d_call: TRBD1
cdr3_nt: TGTGCCAGCAGCACAGGGGAGACCTACGAGCAGTACTTC
cdr3_aa: CASSTGETYEQYF

j_call: TRBJ1-5
clone_size: -
v_call: TRBV9
d_call: -
cdr3_nt: TGTGCCAGCAGTGAGGGAGGGAATAGCAATCAGCCCCAGCATTTT
cdr3_aa: CASSEGGNSNQPQHF

j_call: TRBJ2-7
clone_size: -
v_call: TRBV7-8
d_call: -
cdr3_nt: TGTGCCAGCAGCTTAGAACTGATCTACGAGCAGTACTTC
cdr3_aa: CASSLELIYEQYF

j_call: TRBJ2-1
clone_size: -
v_call: TRBV19
d_call: TRBD2
cdr3_nt: TGTGCCAGTAGTATAGGGGGTAGTTTAATAGCGGGCCCTCTGGAGCAGTTCTTC
cdr3_aa: CASSIGGSLIAGPLEQFF

j_call: TRBJ1-1
clone_size: -
v_call: TRBV6-5
d_call: -
cdr3_nt: TGTGCCAGCAGCTCCGGGGGGTTCGCTGAAGCTTTCTTT
cdr3_aa: CASSSGGFAEAFF

j_call: TRBJ1-1
clone_size: -
v_call: TRBV4-3
d_call: TRBD1
cdr3_nt: TGCGCCAGCAGCCAAGGGATTGGAGGGGGCTCTCGGCTGAACACTGAAGCTTTCTTT
cdr3_aa: CASSQGIGGGSRLNTEAFF

j_call: TRBJ2-7
clone_size: -
v_call: TRBV4-1
d_call: -
cdr3_nt: TGCGCCAGCAGCCAACAGATACAGGGCTACGAGCAGTACTTC
cdr3_aa: CASSQQIQGYEQYF

j_call: TRBJ1-1
clone_size: -
v_call: TRBV11-2
d_call: -
cdr3_nt: TGTGCCAGCAGCTCAGGGGAGTCCACTGAAGCTTTCTTT
cdr3_aa: CASSSGESTEAFF

j_call: TRBJ2-2
clone_size: -
v_call: TRBV9
d_call: -
cdr3_nt: TGTGCCAGCAGCCCCCCGTTTCCCGGGGAGCTGTTTTTT
cdr3_aa: CASSPPFPGELFF

j_call: TRBJ1-1
clone_size: -
v_call: TRBV13
d_call: -
cdr3_nt: TGTGCCAGCAGCTTAGGGGGATTTGGTGAAGCTTTCTTT
cdr3_aa: CASSLGGFGEAFF

j_call: TRBJ1-1
clone_size: -
v_call: TRBV5-4
d_call: -
cdr3_nt: TGTGCCAGCAGCTTCAGGGGAGGCACTGAAGCTTTCTTT
cdr3_aa: CASSFRGGTEAFF

j_call: TRBJ2-7
clone_size: -
v_call: TRBV7-9
d_call: -
cdr3_nt: TGTGCCAGCAGCTTAGCCCTACTAGCTCACGAGCAGTACTTC
cdr3_aa: CASSLALLAHEQYF

j_call: TRBJ1-5
clone_size: -
v_call: TRBV14
d_call: -
cdr3_nt: TGTGCCAGCAGCCAAGATCTCTACCAGCCCCAGCATTTT
cdr3_aa: CASSQDLYQPQHF

j_call: TRBJ2-7
clone_size: -
v_call: TRBV6-5
d_call: TRBD2
cdr3_nt: TGTGCCAGCAGTTATGAGGGAGGGAATTACGAGCAGTACTTC
cdr3_aa: CASSYEGGNYEQYF

j_call: TRBJ2-7
clone_size: -
v_call: TRBV29-1
d_call: TRBD2
cdr3_nt: TGCAGCGTTAGGGTCTTGGGGCGGGAGCACCCCTACGAGCAGTACTTC
cdr3_aa: CSVRVLGREHPYEQYF

j_call: TRBJ2-1
clone_size: -
v_call: TRBV29-1
d_call: -
cdr3_nt: TGCAGCGTTTATAGCTCCTACAATGAGCAGTTCTTC
cdr3_aa: CSVYSSYNEQFF

j_call: TRBJ2-3
clone_size: -
v_call: TRBV7-8
d_call: TRBD2
cdr3_nt: TGTGCCAGCAGCTTAGCGATGGTTGGGGAGGGGATGGTCAGAGATACGCAGTATTTT
cdr3_aa: CASSLAMVGEGMVRDTQYF

j_call: TRBJ2-7
clone_size: -
v_call: TRBV10-2
d_call: -
cdr3_nt: TGCGCCAGCAGTGAGTATGGGAACGAGCAGTACTTC
cdr3_aa: CASSEYGNEQYF

j_call: TRBJ1-3
clone_size: -
v_call: TRBV29-1
d_call: -
cdr3_nt: TGCAGCGTCGGACAGTTAGACACCATATATTTT
cdr3_aa: CSVGQLDTIYF

j_call: TRBJ2-1
clone_size: -
v_call: TRBV27
d_call: -
cdr3_nt: TGTGCCAGCAGTTGGGGAGTCCGGGTCGATGAGCAGTTCTTC
cdr3_aa: CASSWGVRVDEQFF

j_call: TRBJ2-2
clone_size: once
v_call: TRBV4-1
d_call: TRBD2
cdr3_nt: TGCGCCAGCAGCCAAGACCCCGGACTAGCCGGGGAGCTGTTTTTT
cdr3_aa: CASSQDPGLAGELFF

j_call: TRBJ2-1
clone_size: -
v_call: TRBV28
d_call: -
cdr3_nt: TGTGCCAGCAGTCCAAGTTACAATGAGCAGTTCTTC
cdr3_aa: CASSPSYNEQFF

j_call: TRBJ1-5
clone_size: -
v_call: TRBV4-3
d_call: TRBD1
cdr3_nt: TGCGCCAGCAGCCTTCACAGGGGTGAGAATCAGCCCCAGCATTTT
cdr3_aa: CASSLHRGENQPQHF

j_call: TRBJ2-2
clone_size: -
v_call: TRBV13
d_call: -
cdr3_nt: TGTGCCAGCAGCTTAGGGACGAACACCGGGGAGCTGTTTTTT
cdr3_aa: CASSLGTNTGELFF

j_call: TRBJ2-7
clone_size: once
v_call: TRBV10-2
d_call: TRBD2
cdr3_nt: TGCGCCAGCAGTGATCTAGCGGGAGTTGGTTACGAGCAGTACTTC
cdr3_aa: CASSDLAGVGYEQYF

j_call: TRBJ1-1
clone_size: once
v_call: TRBV4-3
d_call: TRBD1
cdr3_nt: TGCGCCAGCAGCCAAGAACTATTGGGGACAGGCCCGATGAACACTGAAGCTTTCTTT
cdr3_aa: CASSQELLGTGPMNTEAFF

j_call: TRBJ1-1
clone_size: -
v_call: TRBV6-5
d_call: TRBD1
cdr3_nt: TGTGCCAGCAGACTGGACAGGGCCACTGAAGCTTTCTTT
cdr3_aa: CASRLDRATEAFF